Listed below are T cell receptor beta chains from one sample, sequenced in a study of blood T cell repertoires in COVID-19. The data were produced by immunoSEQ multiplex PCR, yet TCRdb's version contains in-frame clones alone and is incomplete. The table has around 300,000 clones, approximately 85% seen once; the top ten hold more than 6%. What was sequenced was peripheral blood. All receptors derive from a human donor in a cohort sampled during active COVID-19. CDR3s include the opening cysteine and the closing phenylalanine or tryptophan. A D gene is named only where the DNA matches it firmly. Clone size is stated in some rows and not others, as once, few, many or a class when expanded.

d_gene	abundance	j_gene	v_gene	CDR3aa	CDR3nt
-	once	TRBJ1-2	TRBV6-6	CASSYSEGTGYTF	TGTGCCAGCAGTTACTCGGAGGGGACTGGCTACACCTTC
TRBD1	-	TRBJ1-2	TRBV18	CASSIRDRGVYGYTF	TGTGCCAGCTCAATCCGGGACAGGGGTGTTTATGGCTACACCTTC
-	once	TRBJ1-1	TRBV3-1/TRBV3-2	CASSRSIPPTEAFF	TGTGCCAGCAGCCGTTCTATACCGCCTACTGAAGCTTTCTTT
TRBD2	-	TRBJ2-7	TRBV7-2	CASSLDMSGGQPYSYEQYF	TGTGCCAGCAGCTTAGATATGAGCGGGGGCCAGCCCTACTCCTACGAGCAGTACTTC
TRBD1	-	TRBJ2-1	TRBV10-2	CASSSRTGGEQFF	TGCGCCAGCAGTAGCCGGACAGGGGGTGAGCAGTTCTTC
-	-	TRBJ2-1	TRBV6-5	CATTGGAEPYNEQFF	TGTGCCACAACAGGGGGGGCGGAACCCTACAATGAGCAGTTCTTC
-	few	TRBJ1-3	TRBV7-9	CASSGPWAGNTIYF	TGTGCCAGCAGTGGGCCTTGGGCTGGAAACACCATATATTTT
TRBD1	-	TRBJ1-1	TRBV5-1	CASSKGQTENTEAFF	TGCGCCAGCAGCAAGGGACAGACAGAAAACACTGAAGCTTTCTTT
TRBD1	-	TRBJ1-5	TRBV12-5	CASGRSRDSVLQPQHF	TGTGCTAGTGGGCGTAGCCGGGACAGTGTTCTTCAGCCCCAGCATTTT
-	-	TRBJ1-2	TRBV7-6	CASSLGHRANYGYTF	TGTGCCAGCAGCTTAGGTCACAGAGCTAACTATGGCTACACCTTC
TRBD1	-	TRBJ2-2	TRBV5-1	CASSFSGTGGLPGELFF	TGCGCCAGCAGCTTCTCCGGGACAGGGGGCTTGCCCGGGGAGCTGTTTTTT
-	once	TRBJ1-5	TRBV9	CASSPLPNSHQPQHF	TGTGCCAGCAGCCCTCTCCCAAACAGCCATCAGCCCCAGCATTTT
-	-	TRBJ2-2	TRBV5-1	CASNSANTGELFF	TGCGCCAGCAATTCCGCGAACACCGGGGAGCTGTTTTTT
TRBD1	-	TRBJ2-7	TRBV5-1	CASSRGTGEAYEQYF	TGCGCCAGCAGCCGAGGGACAGGGGAGGCCTACGAGCAGTACTTC
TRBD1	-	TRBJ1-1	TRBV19	CASILDRGLSTEAFF	TGTGCCAGTATATTGGACAGGGGGCTAAGCACTGAAGCTTTCTTT
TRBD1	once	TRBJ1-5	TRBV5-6	CASSRGQGGQPQHF	TGTGCCAGCAGCAGAGGACAGGGAGGTCAGCCCCAGCATTTT
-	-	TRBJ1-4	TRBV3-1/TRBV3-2	CASSQGGRKLFF	TGTGCCAGCAGCCAAGGAGGGAGAAAACTGTTTTTT
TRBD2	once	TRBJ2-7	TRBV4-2	CASSQETGAGGLKSEQYF	TGTGCCAGCAGCCAAGAAACCGGGGCGGGGGGCCTGAAGTCCGAGCAGTACTTC
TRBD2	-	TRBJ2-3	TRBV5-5	CASSLTSGSTDTQYF	TGTGCCAGCAGCTTGACTAGCGGGAGCACAGATACGCAGTATTTT
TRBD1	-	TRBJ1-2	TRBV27	CASSLGTGGGYGYTF	TGTGCCAGCAGTTTGGGGACAGGGGGCGGCTATGGCTACACCTTC
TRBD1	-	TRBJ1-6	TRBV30	CAWGPGQENSPLHF	TGTGCCTGGGGCCCGGGACAGGAGAATTCACCCCTCCACTTT
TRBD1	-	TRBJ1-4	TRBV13	CASTRTGGFTNEKLFF	TGTGCCAGCACCAGGACAGGGGGCTTCACTAATGAAAAACTGTTTTTT
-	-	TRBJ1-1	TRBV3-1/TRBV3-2	CASSQVAGNTEAFF	TGTGCCAGCAGCCAAGTGGCAGGGAACACTGAAGCTTTCTTT
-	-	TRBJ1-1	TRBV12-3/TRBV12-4	CASSFPRGTEAFF	TGTGCCAGCAGTTTTCCTCGAGGCACTGAAGCTTTCTTT
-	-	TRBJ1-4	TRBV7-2	CASSLRSRTVTSEKLFF	TGTGCCAGCAGCTTACGTAGCCGGACAGTTACTAGTGAAAAACTGTTTTTT
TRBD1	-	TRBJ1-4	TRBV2	CASSPGTGGEKLFF	TGTGCCAGCAGTCCCGGGACAGGGGGGGAAAAACTGTTTTTT
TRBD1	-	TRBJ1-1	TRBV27	CASSPTPGGMNTEAFF	TGTGCCAGCAGTCCGACGCCAGGGGGCATGAACACTGAAGCTTTCTTT
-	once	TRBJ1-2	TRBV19	CASSSQGGYGYTF	TGTGCCAGTAGTAGCCAGGGAGGTTATGGCTACACCTTC
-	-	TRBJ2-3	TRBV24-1	CATSDLGVIGTDTQYF	TGTGCCACCAGTGATTTAGGGGTAATTGGCACAGATACGCAGTATTTT
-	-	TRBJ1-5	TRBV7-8	CASSLDRVRGNQPQHF	TGTGCCAGCAGCTTAGACAGGGTCCGTGGCAATCAGCCCCAGCATTTT
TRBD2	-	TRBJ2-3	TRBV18	CASSPASGGSTDTQYF	TGTGCCAGCTCACCAGCGAGCGGGGGCAGCACAGATACGCAGTATTTT
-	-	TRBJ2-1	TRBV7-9	CASSLLRGGYNEQFF	TGTGCCAGCAGCTTACTCAGGGGAGGGTACAATGAGCAGTTCTTC
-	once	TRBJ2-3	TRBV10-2	CASSESLLPDTQYF	TGCGCCAGCAGTGAATCCCTCCTCCCAGATACGCAGTATTTT
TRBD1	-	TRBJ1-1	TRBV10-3	CAISYRGLNTEAFF	TGTGCCATCAGCTACAGGGGGCTTAACACTGAAGCTTTCTTT
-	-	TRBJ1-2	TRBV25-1	CASSEPTGIYGYTF	TGTGCCAGCAGTGAACCTACAGGGATCTATGGCTACACCTTC
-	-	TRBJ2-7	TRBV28	CASSLTGSRYEQYF	TGTGCCAGCAGTTTAACGGGGTCCCGATACGAGCAGTACTTC
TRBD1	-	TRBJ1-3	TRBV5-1	CASRLTGAGNTIYF	TGCGCCAGCAGATTAACAGGGGCTGGAAACACCATATATTTT
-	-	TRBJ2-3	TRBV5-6	CASSVGGPDTQYF	TGTGCCAGCAGCGTAGGAGGGCCAGATACGCAGTATTTT
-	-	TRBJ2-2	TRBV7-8	CASSLARRGPANTGELFF	TGTGCCAGCAGCTTAGCTAGGAGGGGCCCCGCGAACACCGGGGAGCTGTTTTTT
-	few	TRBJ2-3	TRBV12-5	CASGPLDGTDTQYF	TGTGCTAGTGGTCCACTAGACGGCACAGATACGCAGTATTTT
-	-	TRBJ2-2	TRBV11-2	CASRPGLTGELFF	TGTGCCAGCAGGCCGGGACTCACAGGGGAGCTGTTTTTT
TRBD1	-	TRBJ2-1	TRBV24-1	CATSDFGQGSNEQFF	TGTGCCACCAGTGACTTCGGACAGGGTAGCAATGAGCAGTTCTTC
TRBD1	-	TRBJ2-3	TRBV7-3	CASSIGTGEASTDTQYF	TGTGCCAGCAGCATCGGGACAGGGGAAGCTAGCACAGATACGCAGTATTTT
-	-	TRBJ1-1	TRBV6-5	CASSYQYNTEAFF	TGTGCCAGCAGTTACCAGTACAACACTGAAGCTTTCTTT
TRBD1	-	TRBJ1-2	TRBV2	CASSGDRDSYTF	TGTGCCAGCAGCGGGGACAGGGACAGCTACACCTTC
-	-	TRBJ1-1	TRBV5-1	CASSLRFSGPSEAFF	TGCGCCAGCAGCTTGCGATTCAGCGGCCCAAGTGAAGCTTTCTTT
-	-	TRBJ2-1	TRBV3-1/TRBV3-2	CASSQDSWGPSYNEQFF	TGTGCCAGCAGCCAAGACTCCTGGGGGCCATCCTACAATGAGCAGTTCTTC
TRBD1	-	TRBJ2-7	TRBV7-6	CASSLGGTATYEQYF	TGTGCCAGCAGCTTAGGAGGGACAGCTACCTACGAGCAGTACTTC
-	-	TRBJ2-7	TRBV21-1	CASSKVPCEQYF	TGTGCCAGCAGCAAAGTCCCGTGCGAGCAGTACTTC
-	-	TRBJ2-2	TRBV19	CASSIDGGGLGTGELFF	TGTGCCAGTAGTATAGATGGTGGAGGGCTAGGCACCGGGGAGCTGTTTTTT
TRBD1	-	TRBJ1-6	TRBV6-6	CASSNRGQVNSPLHF	TGTGCCAGCAGTAACAGGGGTCAGGTTAATTCACCCCTCCACTTT